Below, 31 T cell receptor beta chains from the same sample are listed, as sequenced in a study of T-cell reconstitution after alpha-beta-depleted transplantation in children. Unique molecular identifiers were incorporated into the prepared TCRbeta library. MiXCR, run by TCRdb on the PCR reads, gives a single entry per CDR3 protein. The top ten hold just under 7% of the sample, which has around 93,000 distinct CDR3 sequences, 8% to 9% seen once. The material was PBMCs from the stem cell graft donor, obtained from the stem cell graft. These TCRs come from a human donor who donated a stem cell graft to a child with congenital amegakaryocytic thrombocytopenia.

This clonotype was found many times. The chain carries TRBV2 and TRBJ2-2; D is possibly TRBD2 (6 bases). The CDR3 totals 13 residues. Germline assignment: CDR1 SNHLY and CDR2 FYNNEI. The V end was cut by 6 bases, the J end by 3 bases, with 8 bases between. This CDR3 is CASRGTHTGELFF. The CDR3 coding sequence is TGTGCCAGCAGAGGGACTCACACCGGGGAGCTGTTTTTT.

This clonotype came up a few times. A much bigger clone sits one base away, suggesting this may be a read error. The conserved phenylalanine or tryptophan is not found at the CDR3 terminus, so this likely reflects a read error. In DNA, the CDR3 is TGCGCCAGCAGCTTGCTAGCGGGCGCCTACAATGAGCAGTTCTTG. This sequence encodes CASSLLAGAYNEQFL. The rearrangement links TRBV5-1 to TRBJ2-1; TRBD2 agrees at 8 bases. The CDR3 is 15 amino acids. The germline V gene has CDR1 SGHRS and CDR2 YFSETQ. V was clipped by 1 base and J by 2 bases; unmatched bases: 2.

This clonotype occurred many times. The CDR3 protein is CASSPDGNSYNEQFF. Here the CDR3 DNA reads TGTGCCAGCAGCCCGGACGGCAATTCCTACAATGAGCAGTTCTTC. The genes are TRBV5-5 and TRBJ2-1, with D uncertain. The CDR3 is 15 amino acids. Trimming shortened V by 4 bases and J by 1 base, and 12 bases separated the two germline ends. CDR1 SGHKS and CDR2 YYEKEE come from the germline V gene (reference sequence).

This clonotype appeared a few times. The chain carries TRBV12-2 and TRBJ1-5; TRBD1 was called by the table and not checked on the DNA. TRBV12-2 is a documented pseudogene. This CDR3 is 19 amino acids long. In DNA form, the CDR3 reads TGTGCAAGTCGCTCGCCTAGGACAGCGCGGCAATATAGCAATCAGCCCCAGCATTTT. Protein sequence: CASRSPRTARQYSNQPQHF.

This clonotype was found many times. V usage is TRBV12-3 or TRBV12-4 and J usage is TRBJ2-1; 10 bases match TRBD2. This CDR3 is 16 amino acids long. V dropped 2 bases and J dropped 8; count of bases not matched to a gene: 9. The CDR3 DNA reads TGTGCCAGCAGTTTATTTGTGGGGCTAGCGGGAGATGAGCAGTTCTTC. It encodes CASSLFVGLAGDEQFF.

CDR3 nucleotide sequence: TGTGCCAGCTCACCACCCAGGAAGGGGGCTCATCCTAATGAGCAGTTCTTC. It translates to CASSPPRKGAHPNEQFF. The chain recombines TRBV18 with TRBJ2-1, with 7 bases aligning to TRBD1. Germline V CDR1 and CDR2: KGHSH, LQKENI. J gave up 7 bases and V 0 bases, and 12 bases lay outside the gene matches. This CDR3 spans 17 amino acids.

This clonotype was counted at least ten times. The rearrangement links TRBV7-8 to TRBJ2-7; D gene unclear. CDR1 is SGHVS and CDR2 is FQNEAQ in the germline V gene. Deletions cut 1 base from V and 1 base from J, with 14 bases between. The CDR3 extends over 16 amino acids. In DNA, the CDR3 is TGTGCCAGCAGCTTAGTTATGCAAGCCGGGTCCTACGAGCAGTACTTC. Amino acid sequence: CASSLVMQAGSYEQYF.

In this sample, this clonotype turned up many times. The V gene is TRBV20-1, the J gene TRBJ1-4; 8 bases line up with TRBD1. This CDR3 region has 17 residues. Per the germline V gene, CDR1 is DFQATT and CDR2 is SNEGSKA (reference sequence). V lost 2 bases to trimming and J lost 13 bases; unmatched junction nucleotides: 21. CDR3 sequence: CSARIGSGQGDLAGLFF. The CDR3 DNA reads as TGCAGTGCTAGAATCGGTTCCGGACAGGGTGATTTGGCTGGACTGTTTTTT.

This clonotype came up a few times. Written as DNA, the CDR3 is TGTGCCAGCAGCTTTTTGTCTAGCGGTCACCAAGAGACCCAGTACTTC. This encodes CASSFLSSGHQETQYF. The rearrangement joins TRBV7-2 to TRBJ2-5; TRBD2 matches at 7 bases. This CDR3 is built from 16 residues. Germline-derived CDR1 and CDR2 are SGHTA and FQGNSA. V shed 3 bases and J 0 bases; nucleotides not matched to a gene: 7.

This clonotype was counted ten times or more. The V and J genes are TRBV5-1 and TRBJ2-3; unclear D gene. This CDR3 spans 17 amino acids. Germline V gene lookup returns CDR1 SGHRS and CDR2 YFSETQ. V was trimmed by 2 bases and J by 0 bases, leaving 16 bases between them. In nucleotides, the CDR3 is TGCGCCAGCAGCTTTAACGGCCTTGGGGATAGCACAGATACGCAGTATTTT. Encoded protein: CASSFNGLGDSTDTQYF.

This clonotype appeared many times. V gene TRBV29-1 combines with J gene TRBJ1-2; D not certain. This CDR3 contains 9 residues. The V gene lost 5 bases and the J gene lost 8 bases, with 6 bases spanning the gap. Germline V gives CDR1 SQVTM, CDR2 ANQGSEA. The CDR3 region has the DNA TGCAGCGTTTTGGAGGGCTACACCTTC. This sequence encodes CSVLEGYTF.

At least ten counts were recorded for this clonotype. This sequence joins TRBV12-3 or TRBV12-4 and TRBJ2-2; TRBD2 is a possible D gene (5 bases). Between the trimmed V and J ends, which lost 8 bases and 1 base, there was a span of 11 bases. CDR3 length: 14 residues. In nucleotides, the CDR3 is TGTGCCAGCTCGGTTCGGGAGAACACCGGGGAGCTGTTTTTT. It yields the protein CASSVRENTGELFF.

This clonotype appeared many times. The germline gene is not matched at one end of the junction; a read error may be the cause. The chain links TRBV29-1 to TRBJ2-7; D ambiguous. The CDR3 has 11 amino acids. CDR1 and CDR2 (germline): SQVTM, ANQGSEA. The CDR3 sequence is CSVEANYEQYF. CDR3 in DNA: TGCAGCGTCGAAGCGAACTACGAGCAGTACTTC.

In this sample, this clonotype turned up many times. V gene TRBV12-3 or TRBV12-4 combines with J gene TRBJ1-5, with D possibly matching TRBD1 (5 bases). This CDR3 contains 14 residues. V gave up 2 bases and J gave up 5 bases, with 10 bases separating them. CDR3 coding DNA: TGTGCCAGCAGTTTATCAACAGGCGATCAGCCCCAGCATTTT. This translates into CASSLSTGDQPQHF.

In this sample, this clonotype turned up many times. V gene TRBV5-1 combines with J gene TRBJ2-3; 14 nucleotides line up with TRBD2. The CDR3 spans 15 residues. CDR1 is SGHRS and CDR2 is YFSETQ in the germline V gene. With V trimmed by 5 bases and J by 1 base, 0 bases remained unmatched. The DNA of the CDR3 is TGCGCCAGCAGGACTAGCGGGGGGGGCACAGATACGCAGTATTTT. It specifies CASRTSGGGTDTQYF.

The chain is built from TRBV12-3 or TRBV12-4 and TRBJ2-2; 9 bases line up with TRBD1. The ends lost 6 bases at V and 5 bases at J; junction bases unmatched: 10. CDR3 length: 16 amino acids. The CDR3 spells CASRLQGAGGTGELFF. The CDR3 DNA reads as TGTGCCAGCAGGTTACAGGGGGCCGGGGGTACCGGGGAGCTGTTTTTT.

This clonotype was counted many times. J is TRBJ2-2 and V is TRBV20-1; 10 nucleotides match TRBD2. CDR1 is DFQATT and CDR2 is SNEGSKA in the germline V gene (reference sequence). V gave up 6 bases and J gave up 0 bases; unmatched junction bases: 7. The CDR3 is 16 amino acids. The CDR3 sequence is CSAPPTSGSNTGELFF. CDR3 coding DNA: TGCAGTGCCCCACCGACTAGCGGGTCGAACACCGGGGAGCTGTTTTTT.

This clonotype was recorded many times. The chain couples TRBV4-1 to TRBJ2-3; D possibly corresponds to TRBD2 (5 bases). V lost 7 bases and J 0 bases, leaving 17 bases between the germline ends. CDR3 size: 16 residues. Germline CDR1 and CDR2: MGHRA and YSYEKL. The CDR3 here is CASTPKWLASTDTQYF. The CDR3 DNA sequence: TGCGCCAGCACCCCCAAGTGGCTAGCTAGCACAGATACGCAGTATTTT.

This clonotype was observed many times. The chain uses TRBV5-5 and TRBJ2-2, with D perhaps matching TRBD1 (6 bases). CDR1 SGHKS and CDR2 YYEKEE come from the germline V gene (reference sequence). Trimming shortened V by 4 bases and J by 7 bases, and 17 bases separated the two germline ends. The CDR3 is 15 residues long. CDR3: CASSGDTPSGGELFF. The CDR3 region has the DNA TGTGCCAGCAGCGGGGACACTCCTTCCGGCGGGGAGCTGTTTTTT.

There are many counts of this clonotype. The gene calls are TRBV10-3 and TRBJ2-7; 9 nucleotides agree with TRBD1. Germline V gene sequence: CDR1 ENHRY, CDR2 SYGVKD. Germline trimming cut 7 bases from V and 0 bases from J; bases unmatched to any gene: 10. The CDR3 sequence is 16 residues long. The CDR3 DNA is TGTGCCATCATGGGGGGGGGGACAGGGACCTCCTACGAGCAGTACTTC. Its translation: CAIMGGGTGTSYEQYF.

This clonotype was detected many times. This chain joins TRBV6-1 and TRBJ2-5; D possibly corresponds to TRBD1 (6 bases). V was shortened by 6 bases and J by 1 base, with 12 bases between the two germline ends. Germline V gene sequence: CDR1 MNHNS, CDR2 SASEGT. The CDR3 is 14 residues long. The CDR3 DNA sequence: TGTGCCAGCAGCCCCCCAGGGGCCCAAGAGACCCAGTACTTC. This sequence encodes CASSPPGAQETQYF.

This clonotype was counted at least ten times. This chain joins TRBV2 and TRBJ2-7, with 7 bases matching TRBD1. The CDR3 covers 14 residues. Trimming removed 7 bases from V and 2 bases from J; junction bases left unmatched: 8. The germline CDR1 and CDR2 sequences are SNHLY and FYNNEI. The CDR3 DNA is TGTGCCAGCAACCACCGGGACAGAGCCTACGAGCAGTACTTC. This encodes CASNHRDRAYEQYF. The full variable domain, in which reference TRBV2 and TRBJ2-7 provide the parts outside the CDR3, is EPEVTQTPSHQVTQMGQEVILRCVPISNHLYFYWYRQILGQKVEFLVSFYNNEISEKSEIFDDQFSVERPDGSNFTLKIRSTKLEDSAMYFCASNHRDRAYEQYFGPGTRLTVT.

This clonotype was detected many times. The CDR3 bases are TGTGCCAGCAGTCCTGGACTAGCCTTAATTTACGAGCAGTACTTC. Its protein is CASSPGLALIYEQYF. V and J are TRBV12-3 or TRBV12-4 and TRBJ2-7, with 8 positions matching TRBD2. CDR3 length: 15 residues. Trimming removed 5 bases from V and 4 bases from J; junction bases left unmatched: 10.

This clonotype was counted ten times or more. The rearrangement joins TRBV7-9 to TRBJ2-2; D is possibly TRBD1 or TRBD2 (5 bases each). There are 16 residues in the CDR3. From germline, CDR1 is SEHNR and CDR2 FQNEAQ (reference sequence). The V gene lost 1 base and the J gene lost 3 bases, with 12 bases spanning the gap. The DNA of the CDR3 is TGTGCCAGCAGCTTAGTAGGGACCCACGACACCGGGGAGCTGTTTTTT. The encoded protein is CASSLVGTHDTGELFF. The complete variable domain, with remaining parts taken from reference TRBV7-9 and TRBJ2-2, reads DTGVSQNPRHKITKRGQNVTFRCDPISEHNRLYWYRQTLGQGPEFLTYFQNEAQLEKSRLLSDRFSAERPKGSFSTLEIQRTEQGDSAMYLCASSLVGTHDTGELFFGEGSRLTVL.

This clonotype was observed many times. The chain recombines TRBV5-1 with TRBJ2-2; D is uncertain. The V end was cut by 2 bases, the J end by 0 bases, with 11 bases between. The germline gives CDR1 SGHRS, CDR2 YFSETQ. The CDR3 sequence is 16 residues long. The CDR3 sequence is CASSLSKGANTGELFF. CDR3 DNA sequence: TGCGCCAGCAGCTTATCTAAGGGCGCGAACACCGGGGAGCTGTTTTTT.

The chain couples TRBV2 to TRBJ2-1; 11 bases are shared with TRBD2. The junction had 18 bases not matched to a gene; V was cut back by 11 bases and J by 0 bases. The CDR3 covers 19 residues. Germline assignment: CDR1 SNHLY and CDR2 FYNNEI. CDR3 in amino acids: CALSGSGTSGFSSYNEQFF. CDR3 nucleotides: TGTGCCCTCTCAGGAAGCGGGACTAGCGGTTTTAGCTCCTACAATGAGCAGTTCTTC.

This clonotype was picked up many times. The chain uses TRBV20-1 and TRBJ2-3, with a weak D call TRBD2 (6 bases). V was pared by 5 bases and J by 1 base, with 31 bases between. Germline CDR1 is DFQATT and CDR2 is SNEGSKA (reference sequence). This CDR3 has 20 amino acids. The CDR3 DNA follows: TGCAGTGCTTCGACCCCAGTAGCGGTCGGGCCCATAGGAGGCACAGATACGCAGTATTTT. Translation gives CSASTPVAVGPIGGTDTQYF.

This clonotype was picked up many times. Here the CDR3 reads CASSWDRQPEQFF. The DNA for the CDR3 is TGTGCCAGCAGCTGGGACAGGCAACCTGAGCAGTTCTTC. The rearrangement links TRBV5-6 to TRBJ2-1, with 8 positions matching TRBD1. This CDR3 region has 13 residues. After removal of 3 bases from V and 9 bases from J, the junction contained 5 bases not matched to a gene. Germline V gives CDR1 SGHDT, CDR2 YYEEEE.

This clonotype has ten or more counts. The chain employs TRBV28 and TRBJ2-1, with D unresolved. The V gene's germline CDR1 is MDHEN and CDR2 SYDVKM. The CDR3 spans 12 residues. Trimming shortened V by 3 bases and J by 4 bases, and 4 bases separated the two germline ends. The CDR3 DNA reads TGTGCCAGCAGTTTTCAGTACAATGAGCAGTTCTTC. This gives the protein CASSFQYNEQFF.

In its sample, this clonotype was seen many times. The chain employs TRBV11-2 and TRBJ1-1, with D hard to call. CDR1 SGHAT and CDR2 FQNNGV come from the germline V gene. The V end lost 7 bases, the J end lost 1 base, and 13 bases lay between the germline ends. The CDR3 totals 14 residues. The CDR3 is CASKRVAGNTEAFF. CDR3 DNA: TGTGCCAGCAAGAGGGTTGCGGGGAACACTGAAGCTTTCTTT. Based on the CDR3 plus reference TRBV11-2 and TRBJ1-1, the full variable domain is EAGVAQSPRYKIIEKRQSVAFWCNPISGHATLYWYQQILGQGPKLLIQFQNNGVVDDSQLPKDRFSAERLKGVDSTLKIQPAKLEDSAVYLCASKRVAGNTEAFFGQGTRLTVV.

This clonotype was counted at least ten times. The rearrangement links TRBV7-2 to TRBJ2-1; D assignment may be TRBD1 or TRBD2 (5 bases each). Germline V gene data show CDR1 as SGHTA and CDR2 as FQGNSA. The CDR3 length is 14 residues. Trimming took off 5 bases at V and 8 bases at J, with 16 bases between the two ends. CDR3 sequence reads: CASSQGPGRDEQFF. Written as DNA, the CDR3 is TGTGCCAGCAGCCAGGGACCAGGACGGGATGAGCAGTTCTTC.